Listed below are T cell receptor beta chains from one sample, sequenced in a study of shared clonotypes between healthy human individuals. Only in-frame clones appear in the TCRdb table, and some are missing; sequencing was by immunoSEQ multiplex PCR. The table shows 400,000 to 600,000 clones, with almost 80% occurring only once. Sequencing was carried out using PBMCs. The origin of the receptors is a woman aged 40 to 49 in good health. Some clones in this sample may be carry-over from other donors' samples. The CDR3 runs from the conserved cysteine through the conserved F or W. A D gene is named only where the DNA matches it firmly. Clone size is shown for a subset of rows, as once, few, many or a class of expanded clone.

j_call | v_call | clone_size | d_call | cdr3_nt | cdr3_aa
TRBJ2-7 | TRBV11-2 | once | TRBD1 | TGTGCCAGCAGCCTGGGACAGTCCTACGAGCAGTACTTC | CASSLGQSYEQYF
TRBJ2-1 | TRBV10-3 | once | . | TGTGCCATCAGGGACCGGGACCCCAATGAGGCGTTCTTC | CAIRDRDPNEAFF
TRBJ1-1 | TRBV18 | once | TRBD1 | TGTGCCAGCTCACTGGACAGGGAGGTAGTCACTGAAGCTTTCTTT | CASSLDREVVTEAFF
TRBJ2-7 | TRBV5-1 | . | . | TGCGCCAGCAGCTTGGCCCAGAGCGAGCAGTACTTC | CASSLAQSEQYF
TRBJ1-4 | TRBV5-4 | . | TRBD1 | TGTGCCAGCAGCTTACCGGGACAGGTGAATGAAAAACTGTTTTTT | CASSLPGQVNEKLFF
TRBJ2-7 | TRBV10-3 | . | . | TGTGCCATCCAAAACAGGGAATCCTACGAGCAGTACTTC | CAIQNRESYEQYF
TRBJ2-2 | TRBV23-1 | . | . | TGCGCCAGCAGTCAATCGGGGGGAAACACCGGGGAGCTGTTTTTT | CASSQSGGNTGELFF
TRBJ2-1 | TRBV7-2 | once | . | TGTGCCAGCAGCTTGACTCCTACCTCCTACAATGAGCAGTTCTTC | CASSLTPTSYNEQFF
TRBJ2-2 | TRBV5-1 | many | . | TGCGCCAGCAGCTTGCCCGCAGGGTTAGGAACCGGGGAGCTGTTTTTT | CASSLPAGLGTGELFF
TRBJ2-2 | TRBV19 | . | . | TGTGCCAGTAGTATTCCGGGACTCAACACCGGGGAGCTGTTTTTT | CASSIPGLNTGELFF
TRBJ2-2 | TRBV2 | few | . | TGTGCCAGCAGTGAAACCACCGGGGAGCTGTTTTTT | CASSETTGELFF
TRBJ2-7 | TRBV6-1 | many | . | TGTGCCAGCAGGGGGGGGGCCTTCTCCTACGAGCAGTACTTC | CASRGGAFSYEQYF
TRBJ1-2 | TRBV5-6 | once | . | TGTGCCAGCAGCTTGGGGACCGCCAAGCTCTATGGCTACACCTTC | CASSLGTAKLYGYTF
TRBJ2-5 | TRBV14 | . | TRBD2 | TGTGCCAGCAGCCAATTCCTAGCGGGAGGGCAAGAGACCCAGTACTTC | CASSQFLAGGQETQYF
TRBJ2-7 | TRBV14 | . | . | TGTGCCAGCAGCCCCAAAGGGGTAAAGCAGTACTTC | CASSPKGVKQYF
TRBJ1-3 | TRBV5-6 | . | . | TGTGCCAGCAGCTTGGGACCACAGGGAAACACCATATATTTT | CASSLGPQGNTIYF
TRBJ2-2 | TRBV19 | few | TRBD1 | TGTGCCAGTACTCCTGGGGACAGGGAAGCCGGGGAGCTGTTTTTT | CASTPGDREAGELFF
TRBJ2-6 | TRBV7-9 | . | TRBD1 | TGTGCCAGCAGCTCCTACCGGGACAGGGGATCTGGGGCCAACGTCCTGACTTTC | CASSSYRDRGSGANVLTF
TRBJ2-5 | TRBV5-4 | . | TRBD2 | TGTGCCAGCAGCTTGGTCCTAGCGGGCTCTGAGACCCAGTACTTC | CASSLVLAGSETQYF
TRBJ2-5 | TRBV10-3 | . | TRBD2 | TGTGCCATCGGGAACTCCGGACTAGCGGGGCGAGGAGAGACCCAGTACTTC | CAIGNSGLAGRGETQYF
TRBJ1-1 | TRBV5-6 | . | . | TGTGCCAGCAGCGCGAGCCGGGGGACATCGGTGAGCACTGAAGCTCTCTTT | CASSASRGTSVSTEALF
TRBJ1-4 | TRBV27 | . | TRBD1 | TGTGCCAGCAGTGGACAGGGGGGTGAAAAACTGTTTTTT | CASSGQGGEKLFF
TRBJ2-1 | TRBV11-2 | . | TRBD2 | TGTGCCAGCAGCTCCTCCCGGGAGGCCTACAATGAGCAGTTCTTC | CASSSSREAYNEQFF
TRBJ1-1 | TRBV5-1 | few | . | TGCGCCAGCAGCTTGGAGGGGATTGGGGCTTTCTTT | CASSLEGIGAFF
TRBJ2-2 | TRBV20-1 | many | . | TGCAGTGCTACAGGGTCCGGGGAGCTGTTTTTT | CSATGSGELFF
TRBJ2-6 | TRBV18 | . | . | TGTGCCAGCTCTCCTACCGGGTTTTCTGGGGCCAACGTCCTGACTTTC | CASSPTGFSGANVLTF
TRBJ1-5 | TRBV7-2 | . | . | TGTGCCAGCAGCTTAGTGGTCAGTAGCAATCAGCCCCAGCATTTT | CASSLVVSSNQPQHF
TRBJ2-7 | TRBV9 | . | . | TGTGCCAGCAGCGTAGGTGCGGGGAGCGGCTCCTACGAGCAGTACTTC | CASSVGAGSGSYEQYF
TRBJ1-4 | TRBV7-9 | . | . | TGTGCCAGCAGCCTACTTGGGGAAAAACTGTTTTTT | CASSLLGEKLFF